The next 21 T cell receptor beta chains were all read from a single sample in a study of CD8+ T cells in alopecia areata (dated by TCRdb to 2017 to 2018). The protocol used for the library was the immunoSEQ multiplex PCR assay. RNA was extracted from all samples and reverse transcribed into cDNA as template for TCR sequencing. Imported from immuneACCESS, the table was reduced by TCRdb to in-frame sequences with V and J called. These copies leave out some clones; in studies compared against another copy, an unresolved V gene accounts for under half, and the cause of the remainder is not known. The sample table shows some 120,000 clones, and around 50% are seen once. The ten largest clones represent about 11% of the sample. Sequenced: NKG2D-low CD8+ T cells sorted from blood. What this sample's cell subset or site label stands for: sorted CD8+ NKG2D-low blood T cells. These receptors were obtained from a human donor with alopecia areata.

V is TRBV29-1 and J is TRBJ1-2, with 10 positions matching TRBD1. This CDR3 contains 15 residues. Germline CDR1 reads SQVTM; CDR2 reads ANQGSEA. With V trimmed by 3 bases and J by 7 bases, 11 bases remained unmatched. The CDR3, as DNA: TGCAGCGTTGACTCGGACAGGGGGGCCCTATTTGGCTACACCTTC. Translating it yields CSVDSDRGALFGYTF.

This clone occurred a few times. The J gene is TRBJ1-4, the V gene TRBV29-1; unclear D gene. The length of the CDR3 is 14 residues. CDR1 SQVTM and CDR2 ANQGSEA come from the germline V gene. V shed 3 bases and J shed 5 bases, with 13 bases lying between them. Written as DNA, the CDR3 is TGCAGCGTTGAGGGAGGGCAGGCGAATGAAAAACTGTTTTTT. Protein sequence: CSVEGGQANEKLFF.

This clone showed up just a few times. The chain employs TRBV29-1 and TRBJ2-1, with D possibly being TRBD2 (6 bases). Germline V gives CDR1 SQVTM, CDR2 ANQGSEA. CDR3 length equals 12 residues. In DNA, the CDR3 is TGCAGGATAACATCCGGGGGCAATGAGCAGTTCTTC. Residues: CRITSGGNEQFF.

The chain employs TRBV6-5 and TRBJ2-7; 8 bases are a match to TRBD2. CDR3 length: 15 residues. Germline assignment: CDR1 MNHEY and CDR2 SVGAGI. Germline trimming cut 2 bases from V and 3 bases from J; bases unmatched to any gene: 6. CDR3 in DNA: TGTGCCAGCAGTTACGGTGCGGGAGGAGTCTACGAGCAGTACTTC. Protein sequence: CASSYGAGGVYEQYF.

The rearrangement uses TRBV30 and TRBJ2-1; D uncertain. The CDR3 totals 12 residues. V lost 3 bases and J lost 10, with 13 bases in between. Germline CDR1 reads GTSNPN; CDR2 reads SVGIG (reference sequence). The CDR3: CAWSSQGFEQFF. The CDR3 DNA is TGTGCCTGGAGCTCCCAAGGCTTCGAGCAGTTCTTC.

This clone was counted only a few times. The CDR3 sequence: CASSLTYRGSRNTEAFF. CDR3 nucleotides: TGTGCCAGCAGCTTAACATACAGGGGCTCGCGGAACACTGAAGCTTTCTTT. The chain couples TRBV11-2 to TRBJ1-1; 7 bases are shared with TRBD1. The CDR3 runs 17 residues. CDR1 is SGHAT, CDR2 FQNNGV, per germline. V trimming: 2 bases; J trimming: 1 base; junction bases outside the gene matches: 10.

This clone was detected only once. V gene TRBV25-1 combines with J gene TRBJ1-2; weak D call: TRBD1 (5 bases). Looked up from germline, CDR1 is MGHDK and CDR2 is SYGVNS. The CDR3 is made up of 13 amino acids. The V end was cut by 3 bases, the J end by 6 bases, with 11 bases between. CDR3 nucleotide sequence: TGTGCCAGCAGTGACTTGGGGGTGAATGGCTACACCTTC. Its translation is CASSDLGVNGYTF.

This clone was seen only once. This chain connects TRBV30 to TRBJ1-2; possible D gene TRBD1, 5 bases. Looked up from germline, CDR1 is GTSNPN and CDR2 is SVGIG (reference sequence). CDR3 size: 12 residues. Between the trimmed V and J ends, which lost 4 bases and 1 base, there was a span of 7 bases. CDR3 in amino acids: CAWTGNNYGYTF. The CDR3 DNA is TGTGCCTGGACAGGGAATAACTATGGCTACACCTTC.

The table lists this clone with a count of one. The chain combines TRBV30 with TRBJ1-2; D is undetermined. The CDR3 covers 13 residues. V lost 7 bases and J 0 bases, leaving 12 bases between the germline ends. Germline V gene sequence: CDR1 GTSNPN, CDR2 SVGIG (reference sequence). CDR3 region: CASNSEANYGYTF. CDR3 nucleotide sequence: TGTGCCTCAAATTCGGAAGCTAACTATGGCTACACCTTC. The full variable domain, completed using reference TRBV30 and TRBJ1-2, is SQTIHQWPATLVQPVGSPLSLECTVEGTSNPNLYWYRQAAGRGLQLLFYSVGIGQISSEVPQNLSASRPQDRQFILSSKKLLLSDSGFYLCASNSEANYGYTFGSGTRLTVV.

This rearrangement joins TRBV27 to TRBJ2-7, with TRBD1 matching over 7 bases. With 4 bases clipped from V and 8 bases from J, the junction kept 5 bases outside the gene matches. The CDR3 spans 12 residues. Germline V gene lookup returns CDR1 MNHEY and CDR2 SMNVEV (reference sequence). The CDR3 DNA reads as TGTGCCAGCAGTTCCTTAGGGGGCCAGCAGTACTTC. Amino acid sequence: CASSSLGGQQYF.

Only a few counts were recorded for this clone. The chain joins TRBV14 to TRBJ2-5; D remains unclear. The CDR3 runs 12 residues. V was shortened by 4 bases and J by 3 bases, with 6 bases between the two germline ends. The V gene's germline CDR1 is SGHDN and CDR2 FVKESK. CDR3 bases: TGTGCCAGCAGCCCCCGTGAAGAGACCCAGTACTTC. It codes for CASSPREETQYF.

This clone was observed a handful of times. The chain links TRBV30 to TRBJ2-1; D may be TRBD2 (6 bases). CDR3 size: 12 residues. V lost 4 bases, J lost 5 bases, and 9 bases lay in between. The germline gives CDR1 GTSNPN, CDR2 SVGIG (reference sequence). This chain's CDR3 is CAWTGGDNEQFF. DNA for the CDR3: TGTGCCTGGACCGGGGGAGACAATGAGCAGTTCTTC.

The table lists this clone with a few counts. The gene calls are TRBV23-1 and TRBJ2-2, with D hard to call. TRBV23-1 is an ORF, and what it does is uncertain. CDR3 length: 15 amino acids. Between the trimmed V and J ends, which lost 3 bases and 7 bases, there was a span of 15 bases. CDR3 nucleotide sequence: TGCGCCAGCAGTCACGGGTGGGCAAAGGACGGGGAGCTGTTTTTT. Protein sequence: CASSHGWAKDGELFF.

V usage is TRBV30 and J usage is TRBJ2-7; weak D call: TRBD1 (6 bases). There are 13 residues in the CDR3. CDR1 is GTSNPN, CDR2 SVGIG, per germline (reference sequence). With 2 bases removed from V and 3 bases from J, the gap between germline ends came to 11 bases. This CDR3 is CAWSSGQNYEQYF. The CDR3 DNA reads TGTGCCTGGAGTAGCGGACAGAACTACGAGCAGTACTTC.

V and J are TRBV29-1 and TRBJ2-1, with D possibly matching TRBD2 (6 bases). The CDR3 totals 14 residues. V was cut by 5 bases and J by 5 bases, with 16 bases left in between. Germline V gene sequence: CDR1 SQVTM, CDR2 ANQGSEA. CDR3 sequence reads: CSVLVGGLDNEQFF. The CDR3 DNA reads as TGCAGCGTTTTAGTGGGAGGTCTGGACAATGAGCAGTTCTTC.

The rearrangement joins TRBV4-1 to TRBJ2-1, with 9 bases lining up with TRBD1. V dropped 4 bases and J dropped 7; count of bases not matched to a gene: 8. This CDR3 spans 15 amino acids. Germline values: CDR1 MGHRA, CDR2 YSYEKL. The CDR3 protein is CASSRRQGDDNEQFF. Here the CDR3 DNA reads TGCGCCAGCAGCCGCAGACAGGGGGACGATAATGAGCAGTTCTTC.

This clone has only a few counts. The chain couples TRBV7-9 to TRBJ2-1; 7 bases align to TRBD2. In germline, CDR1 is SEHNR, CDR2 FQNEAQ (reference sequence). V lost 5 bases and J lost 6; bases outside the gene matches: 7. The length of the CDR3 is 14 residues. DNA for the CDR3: TGTGCCAGCAGCCCTGCGGGGGTCTTCAATGAGCAGTTCTTC. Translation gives CASSPAGVFNEQFF. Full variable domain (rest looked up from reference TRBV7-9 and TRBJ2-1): DTGVSQNPRHKITKRGQNVTFRCDPISEHNRLYWYRQTLGQGPEFLTYFQNEAQLEKSRLLSDRFSAERPKGSFSTLEIQRTEQGDSAMYLCASSPAGVFNEQFFGPGTRLTVL.

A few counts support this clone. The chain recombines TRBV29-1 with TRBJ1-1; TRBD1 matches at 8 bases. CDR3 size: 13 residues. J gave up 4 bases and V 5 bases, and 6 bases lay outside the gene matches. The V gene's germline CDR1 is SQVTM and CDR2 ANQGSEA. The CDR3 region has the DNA TGCAGCGTTTGGACAGGGAAGGGCACTGAAGCTTTCTTT. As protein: CSVWTGKGTEAFF.

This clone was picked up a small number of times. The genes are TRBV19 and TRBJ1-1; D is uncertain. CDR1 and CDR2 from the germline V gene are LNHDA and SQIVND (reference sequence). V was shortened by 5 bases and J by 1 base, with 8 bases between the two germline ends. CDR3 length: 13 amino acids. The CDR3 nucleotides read TGTGCCAGTAGTTTTTCGAAGAACACTGAAGCTTTCTTT. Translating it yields CASSFSKNTEAFF.

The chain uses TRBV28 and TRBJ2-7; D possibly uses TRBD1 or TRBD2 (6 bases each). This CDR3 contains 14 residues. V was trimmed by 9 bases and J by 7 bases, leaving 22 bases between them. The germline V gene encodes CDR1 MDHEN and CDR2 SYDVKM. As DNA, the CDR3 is TGTGCCAGTAGCCCCTCACGGGGGCCGAGGGAGCAGTACTTC. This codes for CASSPSRGPREQYF.

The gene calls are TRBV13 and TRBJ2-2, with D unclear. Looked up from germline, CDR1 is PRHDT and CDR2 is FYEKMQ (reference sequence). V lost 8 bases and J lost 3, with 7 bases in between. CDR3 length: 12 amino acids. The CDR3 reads CASRAHTGELFF. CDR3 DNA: TGTGCCAGCCGGGCCCACACCGGGGAGCTGTTTTTT.